This is a list of T cell receptor beta chains from one sample in a study of blood T cell repertoires in COVID-19. Using immunoSEQ multiplex PCR, the repertoire was profiled, and TCRdb retains in-frame clones only, with some absent. The sample shows approximately 400,000 clones, approximately 89% of them seen only once. Sequencing was performed on PBMCs or T cells enriched from blood (not recorded which). Source of these receptors: a woman aged 40 to 50 who had been exposed to COVID-19. The CDR3 runs from the conserved cysteine through the conserved F or W. A D gene is named only where the DNA matches it firmly. Rows may omit the clone size; those that give it use once, few, many or a size class.

V gene	D gene	clone size	J gene	CDR3 DNA	CDR3 protein
TRBV7-9	TRBD1	-	TRBJ1-4	TGTGCCAGCAGCTCGACAGGGGGAGCAAAACTGTTTTTT	CASSSTGGAKLFF
TRBV4-1	TRBD2	-	TRBJ2-3	TGCGCCAGCAGCCGTAGCGGGAGGGCCGGGGATACGCAGTATTTT	CASSRSGRAGDTQYF
TRBV24-1	TRBD1	once	TRBJ2-5	TGTGCCACCTCTCCAGGGGGCGTGGAGACCCAGTACTTC	CATSPGGVETQYF
TRBV7-9	-	-	TRBJ1-2	TGTGCCAGCAGCTCGCCCTACAGGGAGGGCTACACCTTC	CASSSPYREGYTF
TRBV2	TRBD2	-	TRBJ2-7	TGTGCCAGCGCCCTAGCGGGAAAGCAGTACTTC	CASALAGKQYF
TRBV2	-	-	TRBJ2-7	TGTGCCAGCAAGCTCTGGCAGGGAATAGAGCAGTACTTC	CASKLWQGIEQYF
TRBV24-1	-	once	TRBJ2-2	TGTGCCGCCTCTAGCGCAGGGAACACCGGGGAGCTGTTTTTT	CAASSAGNTGELFF
TRBV21-1	-	-	TRBJ2-7	TGTGCCAGCAGCAAGGGGATCAGACAGGCGAAGGGCAAATACGAGCAGTACTTC	CASSKGIRQAKGKYEQYF
TRBV27	-	-	TRBJ1-2	TGTGCCAGCAGTTTAGCGGGGAACTATGGCTACACCTTC	CASSLAGNYGYTF
TRBV7-2	-	-	TRBJ1-6	TGTGCCAGCAGCTTATCTGGCAGGGGCCAAGCACCCCTCCACTTT	CASSLSGRGQAPLHF
TRBV2	TRBD1	-	TRBJ2-1	TGTGCCACCGCCACCCCCCCCAGGGGGAGATCCCACAATGAGCAGTTCTTC	CATATPPRGRSHNEQFF
TRBV7-6	TRBD1	-	TRBJ1-2	TGTGCCAGCAGCTTGCGGCGTCCGGGACAGACCCCAGGAGGATATGGCTACACCTTC	CASSLRRPGQTPGGYGYTF
TRBV10-3	-	few	TRBJ1-1	TGTGCCATCTCGCGGGGGGGGAGTGAGAACACTGAAGCTTTCTTT	CAISRGGSENTEAFF
TRBV5-1	-	-	TRBJ2-7	TGCGCCAGCAGCTTGGCCAAGGGGTCCGAGCAGTACTTC	CASSLAKGSEQYF
TRBV7-3	-	-	TRBJ1-1	TGTGCCAGCAGCCCCGGCGGGGAGAGCACTGAAGCTTTCTTT	CASSPGGESTEAFF
TRBV11-2	TRBD2	-	TRBJ2-1	TGTGCCAGCAGCCCCAGAGAGCTAGCGGATACCTACAATGAGCAGTTCTTC	CASSPRELADTYNEQFF
TRBV9	-	-	TRBJ2-3	TGTGCCAGCAGCGTAGGGCGGGGTAGCACAGATACGCAGTATTTT	CASSVGRGSTDTQYF